The 11 T cell receptor beta chains below all came from one sample that was sequenced in a study of Graves' ophthalmopathy and Graves' hyperthyroidism. Amplification of TCR beta CDR3 regions used RNA transcripts. The authors performed first-round RT-PCR with HTBI primers and then a second-round multiplex PCR. One entry per CDR3 protein results from TCRdb running MiXCR on the multiplex PCR reads. The sample consists of about 150,000 distinct CDR3 sequences, less than 45% of them appearing once. Sequencing was done on a sample of peripheral blood. The source of these receptors is a woman aged 40-49 years with Graves' ophthalmopathy.

This clonotype has ten or more counts. This sequence joins TRBV12-3 or TRBV12-4 and TRBJ2-7; 10 nucleotides match TRBD1. V shed 7 bases, J shed 5 bases, and the junction held 8 bases outside the gene matches. The length of the CDR3 is 14 residues. CDR3 nucleotide sequence: TGTGCCAGCAAAACCGGGACAGGGGTCCACGAGCAGTACTTC. Amino acid sequence: CASKTGTGVHEQYF.

This clonotype was recorded many times. This chain links TRBV6-1 with TRBJ1-1; 9 nucleotides align to TRBD1. Unmatched junction bases numbered 2, after V lost 5 bases and J lost 1 base. CDR3 length: 14 amino acids. From germline, CDR1 is MNHNS and CDR2 SASEGT. The CDR3 DNA reads as TGTGCCAGCAGTCCGGACAGGGGGAACACTGAAGCTTTCTTT. Encoded protein: CASSPDRGNTEAFF.

This clonotype was seen a single time. The chain uses TRBV2 and TRBJ2-5, with D possibly TRBD2 on 5 matching bases. Germline V gives CDR1 SNHLY, CDR2 FYNNEI. This CDR3 comprises 14 residues. The CDR3 DNA is TGTGCTACTAAGAAGGAGGAAGGGCAAGAGACCCAGTACTTC. Translating gives CATKKEEGQETQYF.

This clonotype was seen at least ten times. J is TRBJ1-2 and V is TRBV9; TRBD1 matches at 10 bases. The CDR3 is made up of 16 amino acids. After removal of 6 bases from V and 0 bases from J, the junction contained 8 bases not matched to a gene. Germline V gives CDR1 SGDLS, CDR2 YYNGEE. For the CDR3, the DNA is TGTGCCAGCAACCCGACAGGGGGCCAAGCTAACTATGGCTACACCTTC. It is translated as CASNPTGGQANYGYTF.

This clonotype was observed a few times. The V gene is TRBV7-8, the J gene TRBJ1-2; maybe TRBD1 (6 bases). This CDR3 spans 16 amino acids. Trimming took 6 bases from V and 3 from J, leaving 20 bases between them. Germline CDR1 is SGHVS and CDR2 is FQNEAQ. In DNA, the CDR3 is TGTGCCAGCAGATCCCGCCCGGGACAAGGGGACTATGGCTACACCTTC. It codes for CASRSRPGQGDYGYTF. Full variable domain (missing parts from reference TRBV7-8 and TRBJ1-2): GAGVSQSPRYKVAKRGQDVALRCDPISGHVSLFWYQQALGQGPEFLTYFQNEAQLDKSGLPSDRFFAERPEGSVSTLKIQRTQQEDSAVYLCASRSRPGQGDYGYTFGSGTRLTVV.

This clonotype was observed a handful of times. The chain has TRBV7-2 and TRBJ1-6; the D is unclear. Trimming shortened V by 4 bases and J by 10 bases, and 14 bases separated the two germline ends. CDR3 length equals 14 residues. The germline gives CDR1 SGHTA, CDR2 FQGNSA. The CDR3 here is CASSSPEGRSPLHF. The DNA of the CDR3 is TGTGCCAGCAGCTCACCAGAGGGCAGGTCACCCCTCCACTTT.

The J gene is TRBJ2-7, the V gene TRBV20-1, with D uncertain. Germline loops: CDR1 DFQATT, CDR2 SNEGSKA (reference sequence). This CDR3 spans 13 amino acids. V shed 6 bases and J shed 1 base, with 13 bases lying between them. CDR3 in amino acids: CSAKIRWSYEQYF. CDR3 nucleotide sequence: TGCAGTGCGAAGATTAGATGGTCCTACGAGCAGTACTTC.

This clonotype showed up many times. This chain connects TRBV30 to TRBJ2-2; 8 nucleotides align to TRBD2. The CDR3 has 13 residues. CDR1 GTSNPN and CDR2 SVGIG come from the germline V gene (reference sequence). The V and J ends lost 6 bases and 7 bases, in that order; junction bases with no gene match: 7. CDR3 nucleotides: TGTGCCTGCAGACTAGCGCGGGGCGGGGAGCTGTTTTTT. Residues: CACRLARGGELFF.

The chain's CDR3 is CASSYSRSEQYF. The CDR3 DNA follows: TGTGCCAGCAGTTACTCGAGGTCCGAGCAGTACTTC. The chain links TRBV6-5 to TRBJ2-7; D uncertain. V lost 0 bases, J lost 6 bases, and 6 bases lay in between. Germline lookup yields CDR1 MNHEY and CDR2 SVGAGI. This CDR3 spans 12 amino acids.

The chain couples TRBV7-8 to TRBJ2-2; D is ambiguous. V was pared by 2 bases and J by 0 bases, with 13 bases between. Germline CDR1 reads SGHVS; CDR2 reads FQNEAQ. This CDR3 is built from 17 residues. CDR3 sequence: CASSLIVGVPNTGELFF. The CDR3 DNA reads as TGTGCCAGCAGCTTAATCGTAGGCGTTCCGAACACCGGGGAGCTGTTTTTT.

This clonotype occurred many times. The V gene is TRBV12-5, the J gene TRBJ2-2; 11 bases match TRBD2. The germline V gene encodes CDR1 LGHNT and CDR2 FRNRAP. V shed 6 bases, J shed 7 bases, and the junction held 7 bases outside the gene matches. CDR3 length equals 15 residues. CDR3 in amino acids: CASGKLAGDIGELFF. The CDR3 DNA is TGTGCTAGTGGCAAACTAGCGGGAGATATCGGGGAGCTGTTTTTT.